This TCR beta chain is drawn from a study of T cell repertoires in cytomegalovirus infection. As for the study in general: Public TCR beta signatures indicated both CMV infection and matching HLA type.

The study, taken as a whole, reports: Summed frequency of public TCR beta families distinguished CMV carriers with the relevant HLA. CMV-specific HLA-C-restricted TCR beta clonotypes dominated the ex vivo response.

After removal of 6 bases from V and 7 bases from J, the junction contained 6 bases not matched to a gene. In germline, CDR1 is LGHDT, CDR2 YNNKEL (reference sequence). This CDR3 has 14 residues. The table lists this clonotype with a few counts. Its specificity is unknown. TCRdb re-called the reads with MiXCR, one entry per CDR3 protein. This repertoire shows 400,000 to 550,000 distinct CDR3 sequences, around 11% found once; its top ten account for more than 8.5%. Sequenced sample: PBMCs. This chain links TRBV3-1 with TRBJ1-4, with TRBD1 matching 9 bases. The origin of this receptor is a human donor in good health (CMV status not recorded). Some clones in this sample may be carry-over from other donors' samples. The CDR3 sequence: CASSRGQGSEKLFF. CDR3 bases: TGTGCCAGCAGTCGCGGACAGGGGAGTGAAAAACTGTTTTTT.